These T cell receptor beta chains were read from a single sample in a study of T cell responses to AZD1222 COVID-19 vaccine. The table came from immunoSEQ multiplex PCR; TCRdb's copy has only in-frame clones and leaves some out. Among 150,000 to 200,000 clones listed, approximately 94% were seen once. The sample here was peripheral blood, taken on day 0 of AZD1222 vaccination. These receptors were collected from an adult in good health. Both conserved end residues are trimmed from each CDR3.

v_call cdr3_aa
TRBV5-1 ASRSSGSPHEQY
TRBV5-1 ASRTGQGMNTEAF
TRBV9 ASSVGGTMNTEAF
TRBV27 ASSLGQGTEQF
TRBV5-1 ASSPGGNTNYGYT
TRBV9 ASSPRGQFYGYT
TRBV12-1 ASSPRTGGGSNQPQH
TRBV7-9 ASSLGTAHEKLF
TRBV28 ASSLSVYNEQF
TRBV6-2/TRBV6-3 ASSKDGRNTEAF
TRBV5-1 ASSSISGGGETQY
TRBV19 ASKPLRWPGYGYT
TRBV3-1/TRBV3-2 ASSQGAGSTDTQY
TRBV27 ASSLWGAYEQY
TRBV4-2 ASSHDPGDRGSYNEQF